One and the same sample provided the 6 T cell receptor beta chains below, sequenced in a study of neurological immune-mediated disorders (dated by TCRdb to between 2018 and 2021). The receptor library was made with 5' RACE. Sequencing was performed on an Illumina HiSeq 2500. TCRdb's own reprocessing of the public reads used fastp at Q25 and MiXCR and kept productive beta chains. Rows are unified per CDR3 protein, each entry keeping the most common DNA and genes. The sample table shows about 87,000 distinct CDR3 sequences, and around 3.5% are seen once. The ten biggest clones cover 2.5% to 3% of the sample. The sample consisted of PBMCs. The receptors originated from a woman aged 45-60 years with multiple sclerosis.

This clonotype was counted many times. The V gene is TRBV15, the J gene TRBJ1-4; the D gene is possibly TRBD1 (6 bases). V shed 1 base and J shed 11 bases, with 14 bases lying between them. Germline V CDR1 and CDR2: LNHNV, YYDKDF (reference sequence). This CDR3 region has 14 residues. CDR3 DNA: TGTGCCACCAGCAGAGCTCAGGGGTCGCAGAAACTGTTTTTT. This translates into CATSRAQGSQKLFF.

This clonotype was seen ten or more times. DNA for the CDR3: TGCGCCAGCAGCCCGGGGGGCTCTGGAAACACCATATATTTT. It yields the protein CASSPGGSGNTIYF. The chain has TRBV4-3 and TRBJ1-3; maybe TRBD1 (5 bases). V was clipped by 4 bases and J by 0 bases, with 7 bases between them. The CDR3 contains 14 residues. Germline V lookup: CDR1 LGHNA, CDR2 YSLEER.

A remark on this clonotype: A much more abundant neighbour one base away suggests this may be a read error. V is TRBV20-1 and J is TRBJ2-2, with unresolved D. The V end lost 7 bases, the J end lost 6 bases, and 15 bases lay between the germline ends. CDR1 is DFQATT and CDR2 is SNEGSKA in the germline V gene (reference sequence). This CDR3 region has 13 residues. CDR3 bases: TGCAGTGAACCTCAGGACGGCGCCGGGGAGCTGTTTTTT. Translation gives CSEPQDGAGELFF.

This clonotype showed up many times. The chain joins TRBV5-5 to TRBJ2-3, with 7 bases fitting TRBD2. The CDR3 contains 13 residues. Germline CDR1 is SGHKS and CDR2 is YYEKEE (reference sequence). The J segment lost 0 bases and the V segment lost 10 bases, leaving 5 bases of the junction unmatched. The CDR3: CAGRGSSTDTQYF. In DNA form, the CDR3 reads TGTGCCGGGCGGGGGTCTAGCACAGATACGCAGTATTTT. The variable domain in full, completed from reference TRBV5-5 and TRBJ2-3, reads DAGVTQSPTHLIKTRGQQVTLRCSPISGHKSVSWYQQVLGQGPQFIFQYYEKEERGRGNFPDRFSARQFPNYSSELNVNALLLGDSALYLCAGRGSSTDTQYFGPGTRLTVL.

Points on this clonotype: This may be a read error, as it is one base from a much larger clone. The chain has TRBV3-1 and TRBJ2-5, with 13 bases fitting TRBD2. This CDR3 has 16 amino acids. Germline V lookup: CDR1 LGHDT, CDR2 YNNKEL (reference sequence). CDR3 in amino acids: CVSSQGTSGNQETQYF. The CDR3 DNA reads TGTGTCAGCAGCCAAGGGACTAGCGGGAACCAAGAGACCCAGTACTTC.

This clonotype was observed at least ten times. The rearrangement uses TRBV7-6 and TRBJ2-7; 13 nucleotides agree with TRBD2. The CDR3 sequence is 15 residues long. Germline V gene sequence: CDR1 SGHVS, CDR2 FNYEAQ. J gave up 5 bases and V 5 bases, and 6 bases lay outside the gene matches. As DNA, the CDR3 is TGTGCCAGCAGCCCGGGACTAGCGGGGTCCAACGAGCAGTACTTC. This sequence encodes CASSPGLAGSNEQYF. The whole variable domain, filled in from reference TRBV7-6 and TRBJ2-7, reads GAGVSQSPRYKVTKRGQDVALRCDPISGHVSLYWYRQALGQGPEFLTYFNYEAQQDKSGLPNDRFSAERPEGSISTLTIQRTEQRDSAMYRCASSPGLAGSNEQYFGPGTRLTVT.